The clone carrying this T cell receptor beta chain has at least ten counts. This sample was included in a study of early T cells in non-severe SARS-CoV-2 infection. Using its own MiXCR run on the 5' RACE reads, TCRdb lists one record per CDR3 protein. The table has 29,000 or so distinct CDR3 sequences, about 10% seen once. The clonotype was recovered from an adult who was a healthcare worker with PCR-confirmed SARS-CoV-2 infection or an uninfected control (not recorded which). Specimen: whole blood.

The CDR3 coding sequence is TGTGCCAGCAGCTCCGTGGGCAGGGGAGTCCCATGGTCTCAGTACTTC. Translated: CASSSVGRGVPWSQYF. The V call is TRBV7-2, the J call TRBJ2-7; D is perhaps TRBD1 (6 bases). The CDR3 sequence is 16 residues long. Germline lookup yields CDR1 SGHTA and CDR2 FQGNSA. V dropped 4 bases and J dropped 10 bases, with 26 bases sitting between them.